One TCR beta chain is described in this entry. It has no known antigen specificity. No base quality information exists; no much larger clone differs at one position. The meaning of the sample's time point label: 12 months on ibrutinib. For TCR beta library preparation, roughly 2.2 micrograms of genomic DNA was extracted from cryopreserved PBMCs. Longitudinal blood samples from CLL patients on ibrutinib monotherapy were analyzed using high-throughput TCR beta sequencing. The patients took part in an open-label, single-center phase 2 trial of ibrutinib monotherapy. The data originate from a study of cytotoxic CD8 clonotypes in ibrutinib-treated CLL (dated by TCRdb to the early 2020s). Notes on the research overall: In this cohort, approximately 14 patients were treatment-naive and fewer than 13 were relapsed/refractory, while about 18 had unmutated IGHV. Responses were partial in approximately 24 patients and complete in 2; after median approximately 66 months follow-up, around 14 stayed in remission and roughly twelve progressed. The response samples were drawn at a median of roughly twelve months into treatment, with a range of about 6 to 36 months. On average, each sample had about 260,000 productive templates and about 89,000 productive rearrangements. Longitudinal samples were available for about 30% of the roughly 86 trial participants. Cryopreserved peripheral blood mononuclear cells were collected at three points: before therapy, at response, and at either sustained remission or disease progression. Every remission and progressive disease sample was obtained while ibrutinib was still being received by the patients. General conclusions and limits of the study: Public clonotypes were found to be uncommon and were observed to contract or remain stable during treatment; the increase in clonality was shown to reflect expansion of private clonotypes at ibrutinib response. Clonality rose at ibrutinib response, remained stable during sustained remission, and dropped back toward baseline at progression. Sampling times were not matched between patients in sustained remission and patients whose disease was progressing, and lymph node repertoires were not examined. Baseline clonality exceeded that of age-matched healthy donors and correlated strongly with circulating CD8+ T-cell counts.

On a MiSeq, deep resolution sequencing aimed for a depth between 1 in 1 million and 1 in 200,000 T cells, with each clonotype covered approximately 9.8x on average. The immunoSEQ hsTCRB Kit was used to generate the TCR beta libraries. Processing in the source paper ran as follows. ImmunoSEQ Data Assistant and ImmunoSEQ Analyzer were used for data analysis, and V, D and J genes were assigned according to IMGT definitions. Clonality, which ranges from 0 to 1, was calculated as one minus the normalized Shannon entropy of productive rearrangement frequencies. Only overrepresented clonotypes making up at least 0.05% of each patient's repertoire were included in the public clonotype analysis. Some twelve repertoires from age-matched healthy donors, obtained from immuneACCESS, served as clonality controls. TCRdb's version of the immuneACCESS table is confined to in-frame rearrangements and falls short of the full clone set. An unresolved V gene accounts for under half of the shortfall where checked; the remainder is of unknown origin. V and J calls and clone size are given by that table; D and trimming were obtained from the DNA. Within this sample are about 200,000 clones, with roughly three quarters of them counted one time only. The ten most abundant clones make up 11% of the sample.

The CDR3 has 14 amino acids, counting the end cysteine and phenylalanine. The DNA shown is the 42-base CDR3, in frame from base 1. Unmatched junction bases come to 5, with V trimmed by 8 bases and J by 1 base. CDR1 and CDR2 are read off the germline V gene as MNHNS and SASEGT. The sequence derives from a human donor with chronic lymphocytic leukemia. The material sequenced was PBMCs, taken after 12 months of ibrutinib treatment. The chain is assembled from TRBV6-1 and TRBJ2-5, with 9 bases matching TRBD2. CDR3 protein: CASRRLAAQETQYF. Here is the DNA: TGTGCCAGCCGGAGACTAGCGGCCCAAGAGACCCAGTACTTC.